This TCR beta chain was identified in a study of vaccination and CD4 T cells after COVID-19 (dated 2022 in TCRdb). Broadly, across the study: SARS-CoV-2 positivity had been established in the convalescent patients by nasal swab PCR, and mild disease was recorded in under ten of these patients and severe disease in one. The convalescent cohort comprised six males and four females, including two Hispanic individuals, seven Caucasians, two Asians and one multiracial person. Two doses of either the Pfizer-BioNTech BNT162b2 vaccine (n=8) or the Moderna mRNA-1273 vaccine (n=2) were administered to participants. Post-COVID blood samples were collected from convalescent patients a median of around 96 days after diagnosis, with a range of about 30 to 161 days. Post-vaccine blood samples were collected a median of around 70 days after the second vaccine dose, ranging from 14 to 241 days. A few convalescent patients were sampled both early after vaccination (day 14) and late after vaccination (days 161 to 241). The cultures were stimulated with overlapping spike peptide pools from SARS-CoV-2 and from the common cold coronaviruses HCoV-NL63, HCoV-OC43 and HCoV-229E. Control cultures used a CEFX viral epitope pool as positive control, an HIV-1 Nef peptide pool as negative control, or no peptide. In 9 to 11 COVID-19 convalescent patients and a few infection-naive healthy vaccine recipients, researchers compared the spike-specific CD4+ TCR repertoire from before mRNA vaccination with the repertoire from after.

Explained via the paper, the time point label denotes: late sampling 161 to 241 days after vaccination in a few convalescent patients. The sample's treatment or condition label, in plain terms: roughly ten-day PBMC culture with coronavirus spike peptide pools or control peptides (ViraFEST assay). The ViraFEST assay, used in the study, expanded antigen-specific T cells with peptide pools and then identified the expanded clonotypes through TCR sequencing. Positive SARS-CoV-2 PCR tests in the convalescent patients dated from March to December 2020, before Alpha, Beta and Delta variants emerged in the United States. PBMCs were cultured at about 2 million per well in IMDM supplemented with approximately 5% human AB serum and approximately 10 IU/ml IL-2, with approximately 9.2 ug/ml peptide pools added. On days 3 and 7, half of the culture medium was replaced with fresh IL-2-containing medium. After roughly nine days of culture, CD4+ T cells were isolated by negative selection using the EasySep CD4+ T cell isolation kit. Ficoll-Paque Plus gradient centrifugation was used to isolate PBMCs from whole blood, and the isolated PBMCs were then either used fresh or cryopreserved at -140C. Culture conditions were generally each tested in triplicate wells.

V and J lose 5 bases and 1 base, and a span of 5 bases separates them. Counted from cysteine to phenylalanine, this CDR3 has 12 amino acids. This entry keeps only the CDR3 DNA: 36 bases, framed from base 1. The germline V gene encodes CDR1 MNHEY and CDR2 SVGEGT. Notes on this clonotype: Its specific antigen is unknown. No per-base quality is available; no much larger clone lies one base away.

The library was produced with PCR. TCR sequencing of DNA from cultured CD4+ T cells used the Oncomine TCR Beta short-read assay at the Johns Hopkins FTIC core. The QIAamp micro DNA kit was used to extract genomic DNA from the cultured CD4+ T cells. Oncomine TCR Beta libraries from cultured CD4+ T cells were pooled with unique dual indexes and sequenced on an Illumina iSeq 100. As for how the authors treated the data: Non-productive sequences were removed, and CDR3s that did not start with C, did not end with F or W, or were shorter than 7 amino acids were discarded. Antigen-specific clonotypes were identified using the MANAFEST web application through comparison of peptide-stimulated wells with reference and other culture wells. For a clone to be called positive, the clone needed an FDR below 0.05, an odds ratio above 5, and a productive frequency above 0.1% in at least two of three replicate wells. A clonotype counted as cross-reactive if it showed significant expansion both in the SARS-CoV-2 spike wells and in at least one common cold coronavirus spike condition. Similarity between CDR3 sequences was evaluated in R version 3.6.1 using Levenshtein distances (stringdist) and unrooted phylogenetic trees (ape). The public reads were run again by TCRdb, first through fastp at Q25 and then through MiXCR, and only productive beta chains were kept. Every CDR3 protein is listed once, alongside the most common genes and DNA of its rows. The authors' filters were not applied to this entry. The sample includes 20,000 or so distinct CDR3 sequences, with approximately 38% observed a single time. Jointly, the top ten make up 2.5% to 3% of the sample.

The paper as a whole reports these results and caveats: The number of convalescent patients in the study was relatively small, and the study did not examine early timepoints following natural infection. Of the vaccine-specific clones in convalescent patients, 304 of 307, or nearly all, reacted only to SARS-CoV-2 spike and did not cross-react with common cold coronaviruses. Among the post-vaccine SARS-CoV-2-reactive clones in convalescent patients, a median approximately 86% showed up only after vaccination, which suggests vaccine-specific priming. The median number of SARS-CoV-2-reactive clonotypes rose from around 21 after infection to some 37 after vaccination, but the change was not significant.

The rearrangement combines TRBV6-2 or TRBV6-3 with TRBJ1-1; the D gene remains uncertain. Here the sequenced sample was CD4+ T cells from blood, cultured in vitro, taken about 7 months after SARS-CoV-2 vaccination. This sequence originates from a human donor who had recovered from COVID-19. The CDR3 region reads CASSRGNTEAFF. In nucleotide form, the sequence is TGTGCCAGCAGTCGAGGGAACACTGAAGCTTTCTTT.